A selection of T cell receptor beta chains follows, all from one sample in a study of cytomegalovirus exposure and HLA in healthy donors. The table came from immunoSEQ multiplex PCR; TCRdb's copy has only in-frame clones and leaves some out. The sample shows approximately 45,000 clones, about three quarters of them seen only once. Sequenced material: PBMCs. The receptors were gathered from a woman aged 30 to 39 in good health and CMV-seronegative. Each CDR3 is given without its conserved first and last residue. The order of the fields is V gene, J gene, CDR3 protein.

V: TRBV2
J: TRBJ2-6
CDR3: ASSVLSSGANVLT

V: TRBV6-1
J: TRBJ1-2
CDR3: ASSEGAGGPVIGGYT

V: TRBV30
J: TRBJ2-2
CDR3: AWSSGGQPNTGELF

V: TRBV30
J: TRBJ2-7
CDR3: AWTYGDPRNEQY

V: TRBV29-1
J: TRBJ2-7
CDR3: SVEDSAGSEQY

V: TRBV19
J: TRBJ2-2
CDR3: ASSIALALAGELF

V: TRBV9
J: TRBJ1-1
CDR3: ASSDRGGSTEAF

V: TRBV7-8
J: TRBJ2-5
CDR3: ASTKETQY

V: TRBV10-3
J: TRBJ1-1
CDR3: AIGPGNTEAF

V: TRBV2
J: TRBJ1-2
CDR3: ASSGVYGYT

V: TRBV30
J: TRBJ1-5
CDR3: AWSTSSGTGVPPQH

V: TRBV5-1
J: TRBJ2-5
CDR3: ASSLVPGGEETQY

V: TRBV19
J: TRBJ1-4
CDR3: ASSIVGSRKLF

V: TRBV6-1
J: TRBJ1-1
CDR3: ASSELRGYTEAF

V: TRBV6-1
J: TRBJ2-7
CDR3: ASSDFPGQGTYEQY

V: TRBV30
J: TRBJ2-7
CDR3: AWEPGQGNYEQY

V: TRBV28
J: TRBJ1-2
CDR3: ASRTGTEVYGYT

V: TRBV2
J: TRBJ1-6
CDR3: ASSPTVNNSPLH

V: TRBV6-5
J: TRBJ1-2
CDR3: ASSFDTRRYGYT

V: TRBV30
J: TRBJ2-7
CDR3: AWSVQGEGPYEQY

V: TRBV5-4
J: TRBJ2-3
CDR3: ASSLGLAGATGDTQY

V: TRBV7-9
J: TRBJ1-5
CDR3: ASSVSGGRQPQH

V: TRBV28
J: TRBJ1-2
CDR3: ASSLRGSYGYT

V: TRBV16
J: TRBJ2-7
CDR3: ASSLSSSSYEQY

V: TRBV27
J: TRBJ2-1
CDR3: ASSLSRGNEQF

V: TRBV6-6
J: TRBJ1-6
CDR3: ASSFRVSYNSPLH

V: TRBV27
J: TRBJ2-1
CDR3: ASSLPSPGNEQF

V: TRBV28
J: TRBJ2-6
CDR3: ASSGRRWANVLT